Presented here are 15 T cell receptor beta chains from one specimen sequenced in a study of T cell responses to AZD1222 COVID-19 vaccine. Sequencing was performed with immunoSEQ multiplex PCR; in TCRdb, only in-frame clones are kept and a portion is missing. The data show about 140,000 clones, with roughly 92% seen just once and around 1.7% held by the top ten. The sample in question was peripheral blood, obtained on day 0 of AZD1222 vaccination. The receptors here all came from an adult in good health.

The V gene is TRBV4-1, the J gene TRBJ2-2, with 8 bases identical to TRBD1. Germline assignment: CDR1 MGHRA and CDR2 YSYEKL. CDR3 size: 16 residues. Germline trimming cut 5 bases from V and 5 bases from J; bases unmatched to any gene: 10. The CDR3 DNA reads TGCGCCAGCAGCTCCGAGACAGGGGTGGCGACCGGGGAGCTGTTTTTT. Translating it yields CASSSETGVATGELFF.

The chain uses TRBV9 and TRBJ1-1, with 7 bases fitting TRBD1. J was trimmed by 4 bases and V by 4 bases; bases with no gene match: 7. Germline-derived CDR1 and CDR2 are SGDLS and YYNGEE. This CDR3 is 14 amino acids long. CDR3 protein: CASSPPTGTTEAFF. Here the CDR3 DNA reads TGTGCCAGCAGCCCACCGACAGGGACCACTGAAGCTTTCTTT.

The count of this clone is one. The junction shows a germline mismatch at one end, possibly a read error. The J gene is TRBJ1-5, the V gene TRBV12-3 or TRBV12-4; D gene unclear. The CDR3 is 13 amino acids. DNA for the CDR3: TGTGCCGGCAGTTTATACAGCAATCAGCCCCAGCATTTT. This encodes CAGSLYSNQPQHF.

This clone has just a few counts. J is TRBJ2-1 and V is TRBV5-4; D is unresolved. Germline values: CDR1 SGHNT, CDR2 YYREEE (reference sequence). The CDR3 contains 12 residues. Trimming stripped 0 bases from V and 15 bases from J, with 13 bases between. The CDR3 loop reads CASSLGRRTPFF. CDR3 nucleotides: TGTGCCAGCAGCTTGGGGCGGAGAACACCGTTCTTC.

This chain connects TRBV11-2 to TRBJ2-2, with 9 bases that match TRBD2. With V trimmed by 1 base and J by 4 bases, 4 bases remained unmatched. Germline loops: CDR1 SGHAT, CDR2 FQNNGV. The CDR3 runs 16 residues. The CDR3: CASSLGPSGVTGELFF. The CDR3 DNA reads TGTGCCAGCAGCTTAGGTCCTAGCGGGGTCACCGGGGAGCTGTTTTTT.

The chain couples TRBV11-2 to TRBJ2-1, with D unclear. Trimming stripped 1 base from V and 4 bases from J, with 11 bases between. The CDR3 has 15 amino acids. From germline, CDR1 is SGHAT and CDR2 FQNNGV. The CDR3 DNA reads TGTGCCAGCAGCTTAGGGGAATGGGCTTACAATGAGCAGTTCTTC. Its translation: CASSLGEWAYNEQFF.

CDR3: CASSQSGSGSTDTQYF. In DNA, the CDR3 is TGTGCCAGCAGCCAATCCGGCAGCGGGAGCACAGATACGCAGTATTTT. The chain joins TRBV3-1 (or the pseudogene TRBV3-2) to TRBJ2-3, with TRBD2 as a possible D gene (6 bases). The CDR3 runs 16 residues. The germline gives CDR1 LGHDT, CDR2 YNNKEL (reference sequence). The V end was cut by 2 bases, the J end by 0 bases, with 12 bases between.

The rearrangement links TRBV3-1 (or the pseudogene TRBV3-2) to TRBJ2-7; unclear D gene. Germline V gene data show CDR1 as LGHDT and CDR2 as YNNKEL (reference sequence). The CDR3 is made up of 13 amino acids. The V and J ends lost 1 base and 4 bases respectively, with 8 bases between them. Here the CDR3 DNA reads TGTGCCAGCAGCCAAGGGGCGAGGTACGAGCAGTACTTC. Translating gives CASSQGARYEQYF.

This chain joins TRBV19 and TRBJ1-1, with no clear D. This CDR3 is 15 amino acids long. From germline, CDR1 is LNHDA and CDR2 SQIVND (reference sequence). V was shortened by 3 bases and J by 1 base, with 12 bases between the two germline ends. CDR3: CASSIWPQSNTEAFF. The CDR3 coding sequence is TGTGCCAGTAGTATTTGGCCACAATCGAACACTGAAGCTTTCTTT.

The gene calls are TRBV27 and TRBJ1-3, with 7 bases fitting TRBD1. The CDR3 covers 14 residues. J was trimmed by 2 bases and V by 6 bases; bases with no gene match: 4. Looked up from germline, CDR1 is MNHEY and CDR2 is SMNVEV (reference sequence). The CDR3 loop is CASRRTGTGNTIYF. The CDR3 DNA sequence: TGTGCCAGCAGGCGGACAGGAACTGGAAACACCATATATTTT.

This clone appeared a single time. This sequence joins TRBV5-1 and TRBJ2-3; 12 nucleotides line up with TRBD2. This CDR3 spans 17 amino acids. Losses at the gene ends were 4 bases for V and 2 bases for J; bases not matched to a gene: 8. Germline V gives CDR1 SGHRS, CDR2 YFSETQ. CDR3 in DNA: TGCGCCAGCAGCCGACTAGCGGGGGTACTAAACACAGATACGCAGTATTTT. Encoded protein: CASSRLAGVLNTDTQYF.

The chain combines TRBV29-1 with TRBJ2-7; D is ambiguous. Germline CDR1 is SQVTM and CDR2 is ANQGSEA. Trimming cost V 2 bases and J 0 bases, with 8 bases left between them. There are 13 residues in the CDR3. CDR3 DNA: TGCAGCGTTGAAAGCTACAACTCCTACGAGCAGTACTTC. Its protein is CSVESYNSYEQYF.

The chain employs TRBV19 and TRBJ2-3; D remains ambiguous. The germline CDR1 and CDR2 sequences are LNHDA and SQIVND (reference sequence). The CDR3 spans 13 residues. V dropped 6 bases and J dropped 1 base, with 8 bases sitting between them. CDR3 in DNA: TGTGCCAGTAGGCTGAACCGCACAGATACGCAGTATTTT. This gives the protein CASRLNRTDTQYF.

This chain connects TRBV9 to TRBJ1-3; D not certain. The V end lost 4 bases, the J end lost 0 bases, and 14 bases lay between the germline ends. From germline, CDR1 is SGDLS and CDR2 YYNGEE. CDR3 size: 16 residues. The CDR3 DNA is TGTGCCAGCAGCCCGGGCCCATCAAACTCTGGAAACACCATATATTTT. It translates to CASSPGPSNSGNTIYF.

This clone was seen only once. This chain joins TRBV7-2 and TRBJ2-3; perhaps TRBD2 as D (5 bases). Germline CDR1 is SGHTA and CDR2 is FQGNSA. V was trimmed by 4 bases and J by 1 base, leaving 9 bases between them. The CDR3 length is 14 residues. CDR3 DNA: TGTGCCAGCAGCTCCCACGGGGGCACAGATACGCAGTATTTT. Amino acid sequence: CASSSHGGTDTQYF.